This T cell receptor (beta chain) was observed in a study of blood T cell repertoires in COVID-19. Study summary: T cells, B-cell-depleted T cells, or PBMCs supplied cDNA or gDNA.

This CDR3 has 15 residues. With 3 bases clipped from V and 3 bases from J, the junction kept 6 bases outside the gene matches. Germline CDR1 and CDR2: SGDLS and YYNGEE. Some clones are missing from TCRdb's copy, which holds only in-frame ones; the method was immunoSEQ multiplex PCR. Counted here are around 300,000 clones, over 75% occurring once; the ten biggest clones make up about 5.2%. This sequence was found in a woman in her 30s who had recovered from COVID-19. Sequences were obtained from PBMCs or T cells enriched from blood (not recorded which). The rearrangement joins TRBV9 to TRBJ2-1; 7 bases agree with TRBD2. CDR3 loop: CASSGLSGLYNEQFF. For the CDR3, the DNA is TGTGCCAGCAGCGGACTTAGCGGGCTCTACAATGAGCAGTTCTTC.